These 3 T cell receptor beta chains share one sample of origin, sequenced in a study of blood T cell repertoires in COVID-19. Clones were sequenced by immunoSEQ multiplex PCR, and TCRdb holds only the in-frame ones, with some missing. The sample has 73,000 or so clones; roughly 80% are singletons. The source material was peripheral blood. Receptors were obtained from a woman aged 60 to 75 with acute or convalescent COVID-19.

The rearrangement links TRBV6-6 to TRBJ1-4; TRBD1 agrees at 10 bases. V lost 5 bases to trimming and J lost 3 bases; unmatched junction nucleotides: 3. The CDR3 has 15 residues. Per the germline V gene, CDR1 is MNHNY and CDR2 is SVGAGI (reference sequence). The CDR3 DNA reads as TGTGCCAGCAGTGGGGGACAGGGGCCTAATGAAAAACTGTTTTTT. Translated, it gives CASSGGQGPNEKLFF.

This chain links TRBV27 with TRBJ2-7; D might be TRBD2 (7 bases). Trimming left V 2 bases short and J 5 bases short, with 10 bases between. In germline, CDR1 is MNHEY, CDR2 SMNVEV (reference sequence). This CDR3 is built from 13 residues. CDR3 nucleotides: TGTGCCAGCAGTTTAAGGGGGGGGAACGAGCAGTACTTC. It codes for CASSLRGGNEQYF.

V is TRBV6-1 and J is TRBJ2-1; D gene unclear. From germline, CDR1 is MNHNS and CDR2 SASEGT. The V and J ends lost 0 bases and 9 bases respectively, with 9 bases between them. The CDR3 consists of 13 residues. The DNA for the CDR3 is TGTGCCAGCAGTGAAGCCCCCCTGAGTGAGCAGTTCTTC. Its translation: CASSEAPLSEQFF.